This TCR beta chain was identified in a study of shared clonotypes between healthy human individuals. Germline values: CDR1 SGHVS, CDR2 FNYEAQ. The CDR3 is 16 residues long. With V trimmed by 5 bases and J by 0 bases, 5 bases remained unmatched. From CD4+ cells came CD45RA+ naive and CD45RA-negative memory subsets. Remarks on this clone: What it binds is not known.

In the sorted-subset replicate PCRs, 200 ng DNA, 25,000 to 35,000 T cell genomes, was used. Data came from immunoSEQ multiplex PCR; TCRdb stores just in-frame clones and leaves some out. The sample yields some 2,100,000 clones, 90% to 97% seen once. Overall study findings and caveats: The small donor group covered limited genetic and exposure diversity.

V usage is TRBV7-6 and J usage is TRBJ2-1; 9 bases map to TRBD2. This receptor was obtained from a man aged 18 to 30 in good health. The material sequenced was naive CD4+ T cells sorted from blood. The subset denotes: CD45RA+ positively selected. The CDR3 reads CASSRGSGSSYNEQFF. Written as DNA, the CDR3 is TGTGCCAGCAGCCGCGGTAGCGGGAGCTCCTACAATGAGCAGTTCTTC.